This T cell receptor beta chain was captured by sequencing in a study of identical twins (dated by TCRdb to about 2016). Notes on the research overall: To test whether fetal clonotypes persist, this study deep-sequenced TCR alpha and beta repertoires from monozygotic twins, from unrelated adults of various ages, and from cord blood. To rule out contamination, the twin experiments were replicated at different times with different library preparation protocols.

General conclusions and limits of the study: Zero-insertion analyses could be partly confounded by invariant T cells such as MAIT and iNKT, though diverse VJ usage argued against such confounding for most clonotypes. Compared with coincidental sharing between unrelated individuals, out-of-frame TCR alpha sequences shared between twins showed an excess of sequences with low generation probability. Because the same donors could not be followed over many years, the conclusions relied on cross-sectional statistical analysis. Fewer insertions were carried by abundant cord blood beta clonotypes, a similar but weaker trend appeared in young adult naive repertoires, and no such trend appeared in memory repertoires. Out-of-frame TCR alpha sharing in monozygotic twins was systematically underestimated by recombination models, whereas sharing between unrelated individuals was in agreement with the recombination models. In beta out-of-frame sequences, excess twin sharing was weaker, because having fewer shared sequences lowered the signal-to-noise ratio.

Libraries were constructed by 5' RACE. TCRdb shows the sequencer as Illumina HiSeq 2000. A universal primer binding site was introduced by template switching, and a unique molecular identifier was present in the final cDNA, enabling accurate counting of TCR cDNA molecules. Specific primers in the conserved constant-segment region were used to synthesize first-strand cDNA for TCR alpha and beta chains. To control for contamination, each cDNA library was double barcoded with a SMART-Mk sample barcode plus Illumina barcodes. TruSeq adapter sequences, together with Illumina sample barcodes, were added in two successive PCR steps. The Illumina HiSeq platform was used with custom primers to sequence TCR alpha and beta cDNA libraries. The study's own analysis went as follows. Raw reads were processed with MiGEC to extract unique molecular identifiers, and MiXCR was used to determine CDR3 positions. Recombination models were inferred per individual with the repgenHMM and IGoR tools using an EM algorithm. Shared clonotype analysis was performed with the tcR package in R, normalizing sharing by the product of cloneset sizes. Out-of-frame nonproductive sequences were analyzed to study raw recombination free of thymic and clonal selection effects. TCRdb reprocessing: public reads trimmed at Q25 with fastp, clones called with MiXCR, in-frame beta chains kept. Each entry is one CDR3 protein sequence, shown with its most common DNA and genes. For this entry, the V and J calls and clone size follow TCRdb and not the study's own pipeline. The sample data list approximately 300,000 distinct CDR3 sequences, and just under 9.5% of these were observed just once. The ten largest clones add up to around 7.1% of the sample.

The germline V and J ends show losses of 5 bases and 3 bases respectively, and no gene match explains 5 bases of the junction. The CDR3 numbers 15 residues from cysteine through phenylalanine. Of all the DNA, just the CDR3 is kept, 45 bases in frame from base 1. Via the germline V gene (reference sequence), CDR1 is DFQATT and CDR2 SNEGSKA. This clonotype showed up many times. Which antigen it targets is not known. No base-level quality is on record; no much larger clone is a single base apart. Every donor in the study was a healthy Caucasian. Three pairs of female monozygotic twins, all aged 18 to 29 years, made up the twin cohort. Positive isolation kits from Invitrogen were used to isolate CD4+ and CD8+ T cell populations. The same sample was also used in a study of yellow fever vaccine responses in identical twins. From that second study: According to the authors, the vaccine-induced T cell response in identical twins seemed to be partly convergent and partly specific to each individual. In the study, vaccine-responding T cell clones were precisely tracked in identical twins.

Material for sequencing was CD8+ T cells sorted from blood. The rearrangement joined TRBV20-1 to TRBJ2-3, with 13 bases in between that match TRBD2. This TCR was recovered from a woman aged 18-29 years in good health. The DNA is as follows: TGCAGTGCTCGACGACTAGCGGGAGGAACAGATACGCAGTATTTT. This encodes CSARRLAGGTDTQYF.